These 14 T cell receptor beta chains originate from one sample sequenced in a study of blood T cell repertoires in COVID-19. TCRdb's table, derived via immunoSEQ multiplex PCR, lists solely in-frame clones and lacks some. Found here are 250,000 or so clones, 65% to 90% of them singletons; the top ten hold over 3.5%. The sequencing input was peripheral blood. The receptors here all came from a woman aged 70 to 79 with acute or convalescent COVID-19.

This clone came up a few times. V gene TRBV2 combines with J gene TRBJ2-2; 8 bases line up with TRBD1. This CDR3 has 17 amino acids. After removal of 5 bases from V and 0 bases from J, the junction contained 8 bases not matched to a gene. Germline V gives CDR1 SNHLY, CDR2 FYNNEI. The CDR3 region is CASSLTQTGANTGELFF. The CDR3 DNA reads as TGTGCCAGCAGTTTAACTCAGACAGGGGCGAACACCGGGGAGCTGTTTTTT. The full variable domain, with the rest looked up from reference TRBV2 and TRBJ2-2, is EPEVTQTPSHQVTQMGQEVILRCVPISNHLYFYWYRQILGQKVEFLVSFYNNEISEKSEIFDDQFSVERPDGSNFTLKIRSTKLEDSAMYFCASSLTQTGANTGELFFGEGSRLTVL.

The gene calls are TRBV14 and TRBJ2-1; TRBD1 matches 7 bases. CDR3 length: 16 amino acids. Germline values: CDR1 SGHDN, CDR2 FVKESK. J gave up 3 bases and V 8 bases, and 13 bases lay outside the gene matches. DNA for the CDR3: TGTGCCAGCCCCCGCGTCAGCAGACAGGGCTACAATGAGCAGTTCTTC. Translated: CASPRVSRQGYNEQFF.

CDR3 sequence (DNA): TGTGCCAGCAGCTTAGGATCAAAGGGGGAGCCCCAGCATTTT. Translating it yields CASSLGSKGEPQHF. This chain uses TRBV11-3 with TRBJ1-5, with D possibly being TRBD1 (6 bases). CDR3 length: 14 amino acids. V shed 1 base and J shed 8 bases, with 12 bases lying between them. CDR1 SGHNT and CDR2 YENEEA come from the germline V gene.

The chain joins TRBV2 to TRBJ1-5, with 8 positions matching TRBD1. The CDR3 consists of 14 residues. Germline CDR1 SNHLY, CDR2 FYNNEI. The ends lost 6 bases at V and 4 bases at J; junction bases unmatched: 5. For the CDR3, the DNA is TGTGCCAGCAGCATCACAGGGGGGAATCAGCCCCAGCATTTT. Translated, it gives CASSITGGNQPQHF.

The genes are TRBV20-1 and TRBJ2-1, with D perhaps matching TRBD2 (5 bases). Germline CDR1 is DFQATT and CDR2 is SNEGSKA (reference sequence). This CDR3 has 16 amino acids. With 3 bases removed from V and 10 bases from J, the gap between germline ends came to 25 bases. In nucleotides, the CDR3 is TGCAGTGCTAGTGGCCCCCAAAGAGTAACGTCGGGGGAGCAGTTCTTC. This gives the protein CSASGPQRVTSGEQFF.

The chain carries TRBV7-6 and TRBJ1-5, with D possibly TRBD1 on 5 matching bases. Germline values: CDR1 SGHVS, CDR2 FNYEAQ. Trimming took off 5 bases at V and 5 bases at J, with 16 bases between the two ends. The CDR3 loop spans 15 amino acids. The chain's CDR3 is CASSPGGGGDQPQHF. The CDR3 region has the DNA TGTGCCAGCAGCCCGGGGGGGGGAGGCGATCAGCCCCAGCATTTT.

The chain's CDR3 is CASSRTGQGYTF. Here the CDR3 DNA reads TGTGCCAGCAGCCGGACAGGGCAGGGCTACACCTTC. The chain uses TRBV5-6 and TRBJ1-2, with TRBD1 matching over 8 bases. With 4 bases clipped from V and 8 bases from J, the junction kept 4 bases outside the gene matches. Germline loops: CDR1 SGHDT, CDR2 YYEEEE. This CDR3 contains 12 residues.

This clone was found once. V is TRBV19 and J is TRBJ1-5, with unresolved D. Trimming removed 5 bases at V and 3 bases at J, with 11 bases between. The CDR3 totals 14 residues. Germline lookup yields CDR1 LNHDA and CDR2 SQIVND (reference sequence). The CDR3, as DNA: TGTGCCAGTAGTCCCCCCCCCTCCAATCAGCCCCAGCATTTT. Translation: CASSPPPSNQPQHF.

The chain couples TRBV3-1 (or the pseudogene TRBV3-2) to TRBJ2-3; 10 bases align to TRBD1. CDR1 and CDR2 (germline): LGHDT, YNNKEL (reference sequence). V shed 1 base, J shed 0 bases, and the junction held 16 bases outside the gene matches. There are 21 residues in the CDR3. CDR3 bases: TGTGCCAGCAGCCAAGCCCCGGGGGGACAGGGGCTTTCAGAAAGCACAGATACGCAGTATTTT. This codes for CASSQAPGGQGLSESTDTQYF.

The chain carries TRBV7-2 and TRBJ2-2; D might be TRBD1 (5 bases). Germline V gives CDR1 SGHTA, CDR2 FQGNSA. Trimming cost V 3 bases and J 6 bases, with 14 bases left between them. The CDR3 consists of 15 residues. The CDR3 DNA follows: TGTGCCAGCAGCTTCGACACAGTCAGGGCCGGGGAGCTGTTTTTT. Amino acids: CASSFDTVRAGELFF.

The chain recombines TRBV4-3 with TRBJ2-3; D is ambiguous. The V end was cut by 0 bases, the J end by 0 bases, with 7 bases between. CDR1 and CDR2 from the germline V gene are LGHNA and YSLEER. The CDR3 loop spans 15 amino acids. The CDR3 bases are TGCGCCAGCAGCCAAGATCGACTGAGCACAGATACGCAGTATTTT. The encoded protein is CASSQDRLSTDTQYF.

This clone was recorded once. The chain has TRBV24-1 and TRBJ1-3; 8 bases fit TRBD1. This CDR3 comprises 16 residues. Unmatched junction bases numbered 4, after V lost 4 bases and J lost 0 bases. Germline loops: CDR1 KGHDR, CDR2 SFDVKD. The CDR3 DNA is TGTGCCACCAGTGACGGTACAGGGGGCTCTGGAAACACCATATATTTT. It translates to CATSDGTGGSGNTIYF.

The rearrangement uses TRBV6-1 and TRBJ2-5, with 7 bases that match TRBD1. This CDR3 has 15 amino acids. The germline V gene has CDR1 MNHNS and CDR2 SASEGT. V trimming: 3 bases; J trimming: 5 bases; junction bases outside the gene matches: 9. The CDR3 DNA is TGTGCCAGCAGTGAGATAGGGGACAGTGAGGAGACCCAGTACTTC. Its protein product is CASSEIGDSEETQYF.

The CDR3 region is CASSAGPPGQGHNQPQHF. The CDR3 DNA reads as TGTGCCAGCAGTGCGGGTCCTCCGGGACAGGGTCACAATCAGCCCCAGCATTTT. V and J are TRBV6-1 and TRBJ1-5, with 9 bases fitting TRBD1. Trimming cost V 4 bases and J 3 bases; bases outside gene matches: 13. Looked up from germline, CDR1 is MNHNS and CDR2 is SASEGT. CDR3 length equals 18 residues.